This record concerns one TCR beta chain sequence. V gave up 5 bases and J gave up 7 bases; unmatched junction bases: 16. The CDR3 is 18 amino acids. Per germline, CDR1 MDHEN and CDR2 SYDVKM. The data were obtained in a study of blood T cell repertoires in COVID-19. Across the study: T cells, B-cell-depleted T cells, or PBMCs supplied cDNA or gDNA.

The assay was immunoSEQ multiplex PCR, and TCRdb's table has in-frame clones only and misses some. The table has 150,000 to 200,000 clones, roughly four fifths seen once; the top ten hold 6.5% to 8.5%. Seattle participants joined during active infection and were tracked over time. This chain joins TRBV28 and TRBJ2-5; TRBD2 agrees at 13 bases. Sequencing used peripheral blood. This receptor was identified in a woman in her seventies with COVID-19, enrolled during active disease. The CDR3 sequence is CASSLRTSGRIGLGTQYF. For the CDR3, the DNA is TGTGCCAGCAGTCTGCGGACTAGCGGGAGAATTGGGTTGGGGACCCAGTACTTC. The complete variable domain, with remaining parts taken from reference TRBV28 and TRBJ2-5, reads DVKVTQSSRYLVKRTGEKVFLECVQDMDHENMFWYRQDPGLGLRLIYFSYDVKMKEKGDIPEGYSVSREKKERFSLILESASTNQTSMYLCASSLRTSGRIGLGTQYFGPGTRLLVL.